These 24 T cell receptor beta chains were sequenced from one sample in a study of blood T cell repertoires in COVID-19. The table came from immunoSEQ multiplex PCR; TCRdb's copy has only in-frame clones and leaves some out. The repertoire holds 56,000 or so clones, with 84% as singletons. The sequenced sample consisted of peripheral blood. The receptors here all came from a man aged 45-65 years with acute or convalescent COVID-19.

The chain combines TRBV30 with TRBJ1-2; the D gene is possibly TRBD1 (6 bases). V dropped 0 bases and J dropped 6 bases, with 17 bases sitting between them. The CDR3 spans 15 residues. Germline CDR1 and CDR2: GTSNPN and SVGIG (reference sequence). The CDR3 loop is CAWSVGQSDYDGYTF. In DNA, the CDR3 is TGTGCCTGGAGTGTAGGACAGAGCGACTATGATGGCTACACCTTC.

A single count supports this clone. DNA for the CDR3: TGTGCCAGCTCACCCCCTCTGATGACAGGGGTGGCTGGAAACACCATATATTTT. It translates to CASSPPLMTGVAGNTIYF. The chain has TRBV18 and TRBJ1-3, with 8 nucleotides matching TRBD1. Germline-derived CDR1 and CDR2 are KGHSH and LQKENI. Unmatched junction bases numbered 12, after V lost 3 bases and J lost 2 bases. This CDR3 is 18 amino acids long.

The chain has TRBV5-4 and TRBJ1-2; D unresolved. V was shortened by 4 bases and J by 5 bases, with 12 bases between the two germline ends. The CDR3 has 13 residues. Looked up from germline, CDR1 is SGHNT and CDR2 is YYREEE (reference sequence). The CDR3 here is CASSLTTAYGYTF. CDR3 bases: TGTGCCAGCAGCCTGACCACAGCTTATGGCTACACCTTC. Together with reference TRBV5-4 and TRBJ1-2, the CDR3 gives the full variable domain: ETGVTQSPTHLIKTRGQQVTLRCSSQSGHNTVSWYQQALGQGPQFIFQYYREEENGRGNFPPRFSGLQFPNYSSELNVNALELDDSALYLCASSLTTAYGYTFGSGTRLTVV.

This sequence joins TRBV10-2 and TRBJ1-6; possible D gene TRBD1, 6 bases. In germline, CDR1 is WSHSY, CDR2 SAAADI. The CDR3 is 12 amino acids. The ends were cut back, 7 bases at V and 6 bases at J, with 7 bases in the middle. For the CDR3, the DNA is TGCGCCAGCAAGGACAGTAATTCACCCCTCCACTTT. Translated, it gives CASKDSNSPLHF.

The DNA for the CDR3 is TGTGCCAGCAGTTTACCGACTAGCGGGAGAGGTACCGGGGAGCTGTTTTTT. Translated: CASSLPTSGRGTGELFF. This chain links TRBV28 with TRBJ2-2; 12 bases are shared with TRBD2. The germline CDR1 and CDR2 sequences are MDHEN and SYDVKM. Losses at the gene ends were 2 bases for V and 5 bases for J; bases not matched to a gene: 6. The CDR3 loop spans 17 amino acids.

The CDR3 here is CASSQFRDLSYNSPLHF. CDR3 DNA: TGTGCCAGCAGCCAATTCAGGGATCTCTCCTATAATTCACCCCTCCACTTT. This rearrangement joins TRBV3-1 (or the pseudogene TRBV3-2) to TRBJ1-6, with D perhaps matching TRBD1 (5 bases). The CDR3 loop spans 17 amino acids. V was clipped by 2 bases and J by 0 bases, with 11 bases between them. The V gene's germline CDR1 is LGHDT and CDR2 YNNKEL (reference sequence).

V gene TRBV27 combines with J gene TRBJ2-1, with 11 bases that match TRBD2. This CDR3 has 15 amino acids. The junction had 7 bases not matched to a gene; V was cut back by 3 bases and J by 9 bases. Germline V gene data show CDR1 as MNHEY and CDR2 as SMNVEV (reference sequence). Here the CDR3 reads CASSFSLAGGFEQFF. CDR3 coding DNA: TGTGCCAGCAGTTTCTCGCTAGCGGGAGGATTTGAGCAGTTCTTC.

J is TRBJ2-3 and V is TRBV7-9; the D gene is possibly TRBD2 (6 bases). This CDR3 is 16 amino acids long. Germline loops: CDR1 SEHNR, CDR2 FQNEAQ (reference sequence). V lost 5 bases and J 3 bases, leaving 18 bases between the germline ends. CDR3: CASSPPFGEETDTQYF. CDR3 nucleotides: TGTGCCAGCAGCCCCCCTTTTGGGGAGGAGACAGATACGCAGTATTTT. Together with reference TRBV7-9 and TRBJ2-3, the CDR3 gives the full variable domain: DTGVSQNPRHKITKRGQNVTFRCDPISEHNRLYWYRQTLGQGPEFLTYFQNEAQLEKSRLLSDRFSAERPKGSFSTLEIQRTEQGDSAMYLCASSPPFGEETDTQYFGPGTRLTVL.

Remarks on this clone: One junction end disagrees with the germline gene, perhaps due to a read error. The CDR3 bases are TGTGCCAGCAGCCAAGTCGCAACAAATGAAAAACTGTTTTTT. As protein: CASSQVATNEKLFF. The chain carries TRBV4-2 and TRBJ1-4; D unresolved. Per germline, CDR1 LGHNA and CDR2 YNFKEQ. The CDR3 runs to 14 residues.

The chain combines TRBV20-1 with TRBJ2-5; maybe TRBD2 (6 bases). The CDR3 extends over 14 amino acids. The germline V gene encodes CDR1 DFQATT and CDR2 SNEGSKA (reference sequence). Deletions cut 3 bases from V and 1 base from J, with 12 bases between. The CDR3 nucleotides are TGCAGTGCTAGTGGGCGGGACCGCCAAGAGACCCAGTACTTC. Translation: CSASGRDRQETQYF.

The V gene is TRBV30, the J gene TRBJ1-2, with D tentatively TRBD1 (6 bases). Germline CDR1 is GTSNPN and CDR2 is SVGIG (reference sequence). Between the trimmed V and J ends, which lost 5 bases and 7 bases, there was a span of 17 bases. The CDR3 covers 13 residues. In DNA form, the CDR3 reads TGTGCCTGGGGACAGCTGCTACAGAGTGGCTACACCTTC. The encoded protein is CAWGQLLQSGYTF.

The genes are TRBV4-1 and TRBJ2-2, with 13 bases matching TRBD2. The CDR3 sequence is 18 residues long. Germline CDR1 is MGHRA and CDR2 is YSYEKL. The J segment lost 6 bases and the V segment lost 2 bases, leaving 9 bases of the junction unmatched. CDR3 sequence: CASSQTSGRAPGAGELFF. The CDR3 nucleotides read TGCGCCAGCAGCCAAACTAGCGGGAGGGCCCCGGGGGCCGGGGAGCTGTTTTTT.

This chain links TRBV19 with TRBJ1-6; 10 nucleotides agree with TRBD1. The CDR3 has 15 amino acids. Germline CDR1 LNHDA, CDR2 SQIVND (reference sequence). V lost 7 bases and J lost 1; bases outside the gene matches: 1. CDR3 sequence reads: CASKGQGSYNSPLHF. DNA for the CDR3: TGTGCCAGTAAGGGACAGGGGTCCTATAATTCACCCCTCCACTTT.

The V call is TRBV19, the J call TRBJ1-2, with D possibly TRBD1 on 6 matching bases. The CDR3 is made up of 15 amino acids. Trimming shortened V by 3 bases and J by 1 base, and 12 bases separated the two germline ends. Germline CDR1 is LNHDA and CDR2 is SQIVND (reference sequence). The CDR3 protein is CASSIPRGNNYGYTF. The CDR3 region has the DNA TGTGCCAGTAGTATCCCCAGGGGAAATAACTATGGCTACACCTTC.

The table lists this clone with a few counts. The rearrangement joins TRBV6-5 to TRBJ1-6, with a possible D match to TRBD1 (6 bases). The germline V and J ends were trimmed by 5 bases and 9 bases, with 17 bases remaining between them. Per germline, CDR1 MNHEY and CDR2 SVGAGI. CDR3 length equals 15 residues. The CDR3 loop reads CASSLHLTGGSPLHF. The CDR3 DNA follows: TGTGCCAGCAGTCTACACTTGACAGGCGGTTCACCCCTCCACTTT.

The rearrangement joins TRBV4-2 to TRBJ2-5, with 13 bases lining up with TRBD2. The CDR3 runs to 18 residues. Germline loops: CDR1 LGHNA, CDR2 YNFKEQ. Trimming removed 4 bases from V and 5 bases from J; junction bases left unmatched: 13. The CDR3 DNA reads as TGTGCCAGCAGCCTTTTCCAGGGGGGACTAGCGGGGTCGGAGACCCAGTACTTC. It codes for CASSLFQGGLAGSETQYF.

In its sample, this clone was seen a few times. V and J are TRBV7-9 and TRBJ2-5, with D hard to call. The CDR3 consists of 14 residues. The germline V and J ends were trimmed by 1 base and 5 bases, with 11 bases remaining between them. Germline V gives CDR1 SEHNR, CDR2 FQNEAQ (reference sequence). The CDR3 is CASSLGVGWETQYF. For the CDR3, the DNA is TGTGCCAGCAGCTTAGGCGTGGGCTGGGAGACCCAGTACTTC.

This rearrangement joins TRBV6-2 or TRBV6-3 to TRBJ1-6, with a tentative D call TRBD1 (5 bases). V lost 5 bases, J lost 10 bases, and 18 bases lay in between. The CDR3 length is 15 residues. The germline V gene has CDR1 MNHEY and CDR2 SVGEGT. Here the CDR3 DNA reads TGTGCCAGCAGTCCCCCAGGTGGGGGAGGCTCACCCCTCCACTTT. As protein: CASSPPGGGGSPLHF.

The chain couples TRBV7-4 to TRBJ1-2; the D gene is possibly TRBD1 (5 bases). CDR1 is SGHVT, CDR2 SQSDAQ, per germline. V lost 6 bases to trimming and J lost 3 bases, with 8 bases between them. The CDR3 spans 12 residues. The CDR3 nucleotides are TGTGCCAGCAGTCAGGGTTACTATGGCTACACCTTC. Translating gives CASSQGYYGYTF.

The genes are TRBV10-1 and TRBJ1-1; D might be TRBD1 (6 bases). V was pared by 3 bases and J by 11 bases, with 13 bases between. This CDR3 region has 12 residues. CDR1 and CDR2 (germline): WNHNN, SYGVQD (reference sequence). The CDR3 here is CASSDTGNVAFF. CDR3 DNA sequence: TGCGCCAGCAGTGACACAGGGAACGTGGCTTTCTTT.

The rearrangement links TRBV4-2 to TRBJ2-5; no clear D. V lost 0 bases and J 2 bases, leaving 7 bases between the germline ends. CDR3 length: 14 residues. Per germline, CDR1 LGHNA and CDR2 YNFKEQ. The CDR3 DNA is TGTGCCAGCAGCCAAGAGGGCTTTCAAGAGACCCAGTACTTC. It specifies CASSQEGFQETQYF.

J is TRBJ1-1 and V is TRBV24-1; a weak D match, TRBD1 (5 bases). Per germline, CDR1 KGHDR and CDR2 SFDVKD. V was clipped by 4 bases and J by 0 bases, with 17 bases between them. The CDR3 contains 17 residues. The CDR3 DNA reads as TGTGCCACCAGTGAGAACAGGTGTTCGTTCTTGAACACTGAAGCTTTCTTT. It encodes CATSENRCSFLNTEAFF.

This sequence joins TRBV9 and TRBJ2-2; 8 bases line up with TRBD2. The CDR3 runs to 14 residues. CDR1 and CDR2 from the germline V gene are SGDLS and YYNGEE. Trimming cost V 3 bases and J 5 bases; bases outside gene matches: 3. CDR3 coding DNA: TGTGCCAGCAGCGGGACTAGCTTGACCGGGGAGCTGTTTTTT. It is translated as CASSGTSLTGELFF.

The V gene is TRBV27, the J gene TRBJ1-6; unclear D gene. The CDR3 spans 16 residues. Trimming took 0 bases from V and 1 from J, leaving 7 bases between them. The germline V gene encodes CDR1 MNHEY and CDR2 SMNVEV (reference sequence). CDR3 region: CASSLSSGSYNSPLHF. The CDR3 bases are TGTGCCAGCAGTTTATCGTCGGGATCCTATAATTCACCCCTCCACTTT.